This T cell receptor beta chain was obtained from a study of immune cell composition in non-small cell lung cancer. The CDR3 contains 16 residues. The V and J ends lost 2 bases and 0 bases, in that order; junction bases with no gene match: 5. CDR1 and CDR2 (germline): SGHNT, YYREEE (reference sequence). Profiled with immunoSEQ multiplex PCR; TCRdb holds only in-frame clones, not every one. The sample contains around 3,000 clones, roughly 70% of which appear only once. Sequencing was done on a sample of lung tumor tissue. This TCR derives from a human donor with non-small cell lung cancer. The chain employs TRBV5-4 and TRBJ2-1, with 7 bases aligning to TRBD1. For the CDR3, the DNA is TGTGCCAGCAGCTTAATAGGGGGCCCCTCCTACAATGAGCAGTTCTTC. The encoded protein is CASSLIGGPSYNEQFF.